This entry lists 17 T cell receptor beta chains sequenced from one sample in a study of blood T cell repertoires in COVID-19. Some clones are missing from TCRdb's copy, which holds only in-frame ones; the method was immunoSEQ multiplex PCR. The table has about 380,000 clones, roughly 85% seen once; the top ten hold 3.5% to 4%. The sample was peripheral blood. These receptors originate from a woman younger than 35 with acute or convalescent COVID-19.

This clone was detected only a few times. Here the CDR3 DNA reads TGCGCCAGCAGCATCGACAGGGGTAATTCACCCCTCCACTTT. This translates into CASSIDRGNSPLHF. The chain recombines TRBV5-1 with TRBJ1-6; 8 nucleotides match TRBD1. This CDR3 has 14 residues. In germline, CDR1 is SGHRS, CDR2 YFSETQ. V trimming: 4 bases; J trimming: 6 bases; junction bases outside the gene matches: 3.

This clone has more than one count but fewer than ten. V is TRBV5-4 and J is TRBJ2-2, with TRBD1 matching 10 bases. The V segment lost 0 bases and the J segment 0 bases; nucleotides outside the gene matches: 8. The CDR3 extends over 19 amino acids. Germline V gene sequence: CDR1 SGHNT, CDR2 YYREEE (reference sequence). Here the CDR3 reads CASSLDPRTGGANTGELFF. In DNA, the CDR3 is TGTGCCAGCAGCTTGGATCCAAGGACAGGGGGAGCGAACACCGGGGAGCTGTTTTTT.

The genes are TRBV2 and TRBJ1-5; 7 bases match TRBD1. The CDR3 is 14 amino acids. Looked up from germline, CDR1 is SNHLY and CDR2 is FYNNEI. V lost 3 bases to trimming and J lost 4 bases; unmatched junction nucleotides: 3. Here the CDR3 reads CASSEVGQNQPQHF. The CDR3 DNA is TGTGCCAGCAGTGAGGTGGGACAGAATCAGCCCCAGCATTTT.

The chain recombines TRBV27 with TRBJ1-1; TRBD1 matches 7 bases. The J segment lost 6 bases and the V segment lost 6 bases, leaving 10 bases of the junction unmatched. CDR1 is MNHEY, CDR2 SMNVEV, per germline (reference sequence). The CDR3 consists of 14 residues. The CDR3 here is CASRPTGVPPEAFF. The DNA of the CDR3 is TGTGCCAGCAGGCCCACAGGGGTACCGCCTGAAGCTTTCTTT.

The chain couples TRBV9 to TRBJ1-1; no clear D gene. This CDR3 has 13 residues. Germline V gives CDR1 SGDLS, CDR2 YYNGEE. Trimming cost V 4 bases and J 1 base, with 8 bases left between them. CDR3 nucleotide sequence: TGTGCCAGCAGCCCTTATTGGAACACTGAAGCTTTCTTT. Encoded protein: CASSPYWNTEAFF.

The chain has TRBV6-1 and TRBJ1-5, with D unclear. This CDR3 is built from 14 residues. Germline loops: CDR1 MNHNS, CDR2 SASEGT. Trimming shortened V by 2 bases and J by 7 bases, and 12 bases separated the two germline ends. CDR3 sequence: CASSEFGIYQPQHF. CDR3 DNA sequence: TGTGCCAGCAGTGAATTCGGGATTTACCAGCCCCAGCATTTT.

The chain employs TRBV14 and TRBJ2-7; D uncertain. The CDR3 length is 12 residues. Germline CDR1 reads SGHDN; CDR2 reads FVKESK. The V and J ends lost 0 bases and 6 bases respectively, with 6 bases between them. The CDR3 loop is CASSQDRGEQYF. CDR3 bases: TGTGCCAGCAGCCAAGATCGCGGCGAGCAGTACTTC.

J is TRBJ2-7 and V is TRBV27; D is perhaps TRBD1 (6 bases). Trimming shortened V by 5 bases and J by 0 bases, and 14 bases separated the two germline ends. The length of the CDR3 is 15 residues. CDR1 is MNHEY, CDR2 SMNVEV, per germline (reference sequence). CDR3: CASSPGTLSSYEQYF. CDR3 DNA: TGTGCCAGCAGTCCCGGGACACTTAGCTCCTACGAGCAGTACTTC.

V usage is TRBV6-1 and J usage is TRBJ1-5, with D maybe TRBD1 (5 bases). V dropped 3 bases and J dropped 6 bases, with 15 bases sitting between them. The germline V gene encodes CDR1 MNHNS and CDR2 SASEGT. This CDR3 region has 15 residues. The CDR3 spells CASSEQGLDGQPQHF. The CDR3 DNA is TGTGCCAGCAGTGAGCAGGGATTGGACGGTCAGCCCCAGCATTTT.

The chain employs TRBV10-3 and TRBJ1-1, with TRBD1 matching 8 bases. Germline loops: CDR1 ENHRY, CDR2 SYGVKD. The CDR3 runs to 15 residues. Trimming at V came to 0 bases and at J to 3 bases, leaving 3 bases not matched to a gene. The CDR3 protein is CAISESTGEYTEAFF. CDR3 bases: TGTGCCATCAGTGAGTCGACAGGGGAGTACACTGAAGCTTTCTTT.

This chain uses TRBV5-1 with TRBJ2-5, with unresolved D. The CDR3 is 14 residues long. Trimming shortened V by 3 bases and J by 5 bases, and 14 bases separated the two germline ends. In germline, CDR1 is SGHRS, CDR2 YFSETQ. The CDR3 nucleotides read TGCGCCAGCAGCTCTCTAGGAGCCAAGGAGACCCAGTACTTC. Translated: CASSSLGAKETQYF. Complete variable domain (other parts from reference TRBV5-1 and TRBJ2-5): KAGVTQTPRYLIKTRGQQVTLSCSPISGHRSVSWYQQTPGQGLQFLFEYFSETQRNKGNFPGRFSGRQFSNSRSEMNVSTLELGDSALYLCASSSLGAKETQYFGPGTRLLVL.

The CDR3 DNA follows: TGTGCCAGCAGCTCCCAAGGGGGTTATAACACCGGGGAGCTGTTTTTT. Protein sequence: CASSSQGGYNTGELFF. The chain links TRBV11-2 to TRBJ2-2; D may be TRBD1 (6 bases). Germline-derived CDR1 and CDR2 are SGHAT and FQNNGV. The CDR3 consists of 16 residues. The germline V and J ends were trimmed by 4 bases and 2 bases, with 14 bases remaining between them.

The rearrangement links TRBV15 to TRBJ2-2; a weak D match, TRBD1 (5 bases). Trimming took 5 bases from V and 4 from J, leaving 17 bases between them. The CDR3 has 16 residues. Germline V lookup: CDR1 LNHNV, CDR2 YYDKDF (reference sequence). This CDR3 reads CATSGSGARSTGELFF. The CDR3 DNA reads TGTGCCACCAGCGGCTCTGGGGCGCGGAGCACCGGGGAGCTGTTTTTT.

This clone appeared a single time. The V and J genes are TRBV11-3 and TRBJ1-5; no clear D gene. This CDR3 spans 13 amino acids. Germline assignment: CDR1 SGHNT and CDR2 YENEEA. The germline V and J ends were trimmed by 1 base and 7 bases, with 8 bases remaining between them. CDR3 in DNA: TGTGCCAGCAGCTTAGGGCCGGGGCAGCCCCAGCATTTT. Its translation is CASSLGPGQPQHF.

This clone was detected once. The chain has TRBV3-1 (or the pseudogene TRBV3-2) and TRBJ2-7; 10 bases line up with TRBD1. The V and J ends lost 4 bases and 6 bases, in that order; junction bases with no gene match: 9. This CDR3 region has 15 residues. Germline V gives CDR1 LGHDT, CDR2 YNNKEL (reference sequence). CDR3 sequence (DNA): TGTGCCAGCAGCCGGGGGGGGACAGGGGCTCGCGAGCAGTACTTC. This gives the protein CASSRGGTGAREQYF.

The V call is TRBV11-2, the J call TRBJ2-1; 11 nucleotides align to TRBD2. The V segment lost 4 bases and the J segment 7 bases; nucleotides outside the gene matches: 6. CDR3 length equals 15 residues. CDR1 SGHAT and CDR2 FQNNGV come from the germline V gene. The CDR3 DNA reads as TGTGCCAGCAGCTATACTAGCGGGAGTTTAAATGAGCAGTTCTTC. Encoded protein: CASSYTSGSLNEQFF.

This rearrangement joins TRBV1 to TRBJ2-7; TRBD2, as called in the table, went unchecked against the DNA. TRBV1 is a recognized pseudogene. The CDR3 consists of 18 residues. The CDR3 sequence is CTSSPRRTSGRKSYEQYF. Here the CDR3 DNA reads TGCACCAGCAGCCCTCGGAGGACTAGCGGGAGGAAGTCCTACGAGCAGTACTTC.